The 26 T cell receptor beta chains below were found in one sample sequenced in a study of vaccination effects on CD4 cells after COVID-19. Viral peptide pool expansion of antigen-specific CD4+ T cells preceded sequencing in the ViraFEST assay. Upon completion of 10 days in culture, CD4+ T cells were isolated. The cohort was immunized with two doses of either the BNT162b2 or mRNA-1273 vaccine. Assay used: immunoSEQ multiplex PCR; TCRdb lists only in-frame clones, some missing. The table includes around 30,000 clones, about two thirds detected once. Their antigen targets remain unknown. Sequences were derived from CD4+ T cells from PBMCs cultured with SARS-CoV-2 spike peptides, sampled after COVID-19 vaccination. All receptors derive from a human donor who received a COVID-19 vaccine.

This chain links TRBV7-6 with TRBJ1-1; weak D call: TRBD1 (6 bases). Trimming pared 6 bases from V and 2 bases from J, leaving 19 bases between. CDR3 size: 16 residues. CDR1 is SGHVS and CDR2 is FNYEAQ in the germline V gene. The CDR3 sequence is CASSPQDSSLNTEAFF. DNA of the CDR3: TGTGCCAGCAGTCCCCAGGACAGCTCTCTAAACACTGAAGCTTTCTTT.

This sequence joins TRBV7-2 and TRBJ2-3; D is uncertain. V was trimmed by 5 bases and J by 4 bases, leaving 10 bases between them. Germline V lookup: CDR1 SGHTA, CDR2 FQGNSA. The CDR3 is made up of 13 amino acids. The CDR3 DNA is TGTGCCAGCAGCCCGGACCCGGCAGATACGCAGTATTTT. This gives the protein CASSPDPADTQYF. The whole variable domain, remainder taken from reference TRBV7-2 and TRBJ2-3, is GAGVSQSPSNKVTEKGKDVELRCDPISGHTALYWYRQSLGQGLEFLIYFQGNSAPDKSGLPSDRFSAERTGGSVSTLTIQRTQQEDSAVYLCASSPDPADTQYFGPGTRLTVL.

This clone was found a few times. The V call is TRBV12-5, the J call TRBJ1-5, with unresolved D. The length of the CDR3 is 18 residues. Germline CDR1 is LGHNT and CDR2 is FRNRAP. V was pared by 0 bases and J by 0 bases, with 15 bases between. CDR3 coding DNA: TGTGCTAGTGGTTTGGTAAACCCGGTTGTGGCTAGCAATCAGCCCCAGCATTTT. This sequence encodes CASGLVNPVVASNQPQHF.

This clone was seen a handful of times. The chain links TRBV6-5 to TRBJ1-3, with 7 bases identical to TRBD1. The CDR3 is 16 amino acids. Trimming cost V 2 bases and J 0 bases; bases outside gene matches: 4. CDR1 is MNHEY and CDR2 is SVGAGI in the germline V gene. CDR3 sequence (DNA): TGTGCCAGCAGTTACCACGGGACAGACTCTGGAAACACCATATATTTT. It specifies CASSYHGTDSGNTIYF.

The V and J genes are TRBV11-2 and TRBJ2-1; weak D call: TRBD2 (7 bases). The CDR3 sequence is 16 residues long. The germline V and J ends were trimmed by 5 bases and 3 bases, with 17 bases remaining between them. CDR1 SGHAT and CDR2 FQNNGV come from the germline V gene. The CDR3 spells CASSHRVGGGYNEQFF. The DNA for the CDR3 is TGTGCCAGCAGCCACAGGGTGGGGGGGGGCTACAATGAGCAGTTCTTC.

This clone occurred a few times. V usage is TRBV29-1 and J usage is TRBJ1-1, with a possible D match to TRBD1 (5 bases). V was shortened by 6 bases and J by 7 bases, with 18 bases between the two germline ends. Per the germline V gene, CDR1 is SQVTM and CDR2 is ANQGSEA. The CDR3 is 13 residues long. CDR3 sequence reads: CSVGLMTEREAFF. CDR3 DNA: TGCAGCGTCGGGCTTATGACAGAGCGTGAAGCTTTCTTT. The full variable domain, rest sourced from reference TRBV29-1 and TRBJ1-1, is SAVISQKPSRDICQRGTSLTIQCQVDSQVTMMFWYRQQPGQSLTLIATANQGSEATYESGFVIDKFPISRPNLTFSTLTVSNMSPEDSSIYLCSVGLMTEREAFFGQGTRLTVV.

The rearrangement uses TRBV24-1 and TRBJ1-5, with D possibly TRBD1 on 5 matching bases. This CDR3 is 12 amino acids long. Germline CDR1 reads KGHDR; CDR2 reads SFDVKD. Trimming stripped 11 bases from V and 11 bases from J, with 18 bases between. The CDR3 reads CAIHLQGAAQHF. CDR3 sequence (DNA): TGTGCCATCCACCTTCAGGGCGCGGCCCAGCATTTT.

The rearrangement links TRBV7-2 to TRBJ2-7, with 8 bases aligning to TRBD2. Germline CDR1 is SGHTA and CDR2 is FQGNSA. CDR3 length: 16 amino acids. Trimming at V came to 0 bases and at J to 0 bases, leaving 4 bases not matched to a gene. The CDR3, as DNA: TGTGCCAGCAGCTTAGCGCTGAGCGGGAGCTCCTACGAGCAGTACTTC. Encoded protein: CASSLALSGSSYEQYF. The full variable domain, completed using reference TRBV7-2 and TRBJ2-7, is GAGVSQSPSNKVTEKGKDVELRCDPISGHTALYWYRQSLGQGLEFLIYFQGNSAPDKSGLPSDRFSAERTGGSVSTLTIQRTQQEDSAVYLCASSLALSGSSYEQYFGPGTRLTVT.

The J gene is TRBJ1-5, the V gene TRBV2; D gene ambiguous. This CDR3 contains 12 residues. V was shortened by 6 bases and J by 6 bases, with 9 bases between the two germline ends. From germline, CDR1 is SNHLY and CDR2 FYNNEI. CDR3 in DNA: TGTGCCAGCAGCGACATGGGTCAGCCCCAGCATTTT. Its protein product is CASSDMGQPQHF.

V usage is TRBV18 and J usage is TRBJ1-3; the D is unclear. Trimming removed 3 bases at V and 0 bases at J, with 15 bases between. Germline V lookup: CDR1 KGHSH, CDR2 LQKENI. The CDR3 has 17 amino acids. The CDR3 loop reads CASSPPQSGSSGNTIYF. The CDR3, as DNA: TGTGCCAGCTCACCCCCGCAATCAGGAAGCTCTGGAAACACCATATATTTT.

This clone has more than one count but fewer than ten. The chain employs TRBV11-2 and TRBJ2-7, with D uncertain. Trimming stripped 4 bases from V and 0 bases from J, with 16 bases between. The CDR3 extends over 16 amino acids. Germline loops: CDR1 SGHAT, CDR2 FQNNGV. The CDR3 protein is CASSSATTRSSYEQYF. In nucleotides, the CDR3 is TGTGCCAGCAGCTCCGCAACCACACGGAGCTCCTACGAGCAGTACTTC.

CDR3 bases: TGCGCCAGCAGCTTGATCCAGGGTTCTGGAAACACCATATATTTT. This translates into CASSLIQGSGNTIYF. This chain joins TRBV5-1 and TRBJ1-3, with D tentatively TRBD1 (5 bases). CDR1 and CDR2 (germline): SGHRS, YFSETQ. This CDR3 region has 15 residues. The ends were cut back, 1 base at V and 1 base at J, with 9 bases in the middle.

This sequence joins TRBV10-2 and TRBJ2-3, with a possible D match to TRBD2 (6 bases). The ends were cut back, 2 bases at V and 3 bases at J, with 12 bases in the middle. The germline V gene has CDR1 WSHSY and CDR2 SAAADI. The CDR3 length is 15 residues. The CDR3 reads CASSETGDPTDTQYF. The CDR3 bases are TGCGCCAGCAGTGAGACGGGGGATCCAACAGATACGCAGTATTTT.

The chain employs TRBV4-1 and TRBJ2-7; D is perhaps TRBD2 (7 bases). The CDR3 runs to 15 residues. Deletions cut 3 bases from V and 3 bases from J, with 15 bases between. CDR1 is MGHRA, CDR2 YSYEKL, per germline. The CDR3 reads CASSHLLRGRYEQYF. Written as DNA, the CDR3 is TGCGCCAGCAGCCACCTTCTGCGGGGGCGCTACGAGCAGTACTTC.

J is TRBJ2-7 and V is TRBV18; 9 bases align to TRBD1. J lost 5 bases, V lost 4 bases, and 12 bases had no gene match. This CDR3 has 16 amino acids. Germline V gives CDR1 KGHSH, CDR2 LQKENI. CDR3 region: CASSQSSGQGLNEQYF. CDR3 nucleotides: TGTGCCAGCTCACAGTCATCGGGACAGGGTCTGAACGAGCAGTACTTC.

V is TRBV6-5 and J is TRBJ2-7; D call uncertain. CDR3 length equals 13 residues. Trimming took 8 bases from V and 1 from J, leaving 12 bases between them. Germline V lookup: CDR1 MNHEY, CDR2 SVGAGI. The CDR3 bases are TGTGCCAGCCTCCGGGCTGATTCCTACGAGCAGTACTTC. Protein: CASLRADSYEQYF.

The chain links TRBV6-5 to TRBJ2-7; weak D call: TRBD1 (5 bases). V was pared by 8 bases and J by 0 bases, with 17 bases between. CDR3 length: 15 amino acids. The germline gives CDR1 MNHEY, CDR2 SVGAGI. In DNA form, the CDR3 reads TGTGCCAGCCGGCCTAGGGGTTCCAGCTCCTACGAGCAGTACTTC. Translation gives CASRPRGSSSYEQYF.

This clone occurred once. The chain combines TRBV30 with TRBJ2-3; 10 bases are shared with TRBD2. CDR3 length equals 15 residues. Germline V gene lookup returns CDR1 GTSNPN and CDR2 SVGIG (reference sequence). In DNA form, the CDR3 reads TGTTCTATAGCGGGGGGTAACTCGAACACAGATACGCAGTATTTT. This gives the protein CSIAGGNSNTDTQYF.

The V call is TRBV19, the J call TRBJ2-7, with 12 nucleotides matching TRBD2. The V segment lost 3 bases and the J segment 3 bases; nucleotides outside the gene matches: 3. The CDR3 runs to 15 residues. Germline CDR1 reads LNHDA; CDR2 reads SQIVND (reference sequence). Here the CDR3 reads CASSIGTSGFYEQYF. CDR3 coding DNA: TGTGCCAGTAGTATTGGGACTAGCGGGTTCTACGAGCAGTACTTC.

This clone was counted between two and nine times. The chain links TRBV19 to TRBJ2-3; no firm D call. The CDR3 is made up of 16 amino acids. The V end lost 3 bases, the J end lost 1 base, and 14 bases lay between the germline ends. Germline V lookup: CDR1 LNHDA, CDR2 SQIVND (reference sequence). This CDR3 reads CASSMSWQPGTDTQYF. The CDR3 nucleotides read TGTGCCAGTAGTATGAGTTGGCAACCAGGCACAGATACGCAGTATTTT.

This chain links TRBV2 with TRBJ2-7; no reliable D call. The V end lost 2 bases, the J end lost 4 bases, and 9 bases lay between the germline ends. The germline CDR1 and CDR2 sequences are SNHLY and FYNNEI. The CDR3 loop spans 13 amino acids. The CDR3 DNA follows: TGTGCCAGCAGTGAACCCTTTGAGTACGAGCAGTACTTC. It is translated as CASSEPFEYEQYF. Combining the CDR3 with reference TRBV2 and TRBJ2-7 gives the whole variable domain EPEVTQTPSHQVTQMGQEVILRCVPISNHLYFYWYRQILGQKVEFLVSFYNNEISEKSEIFDDQFSVERPDGSNFTLKIRSTKLEDSAMYFCASSEPFEYEQYFGPGTRLTVT.

The chain employs TRBV2 and TRBJ2-1, with D tentatively TRBD2 (6 bases). Germline CDR1 is SNHLY and CDR2 is FYNNEI. V was cut by 2 bases and J by 0 bases, with 8 bases left in between. The CDR3 has 15 amino acids. The chain's CDR3 is CASSELEGSYNEQFF. CDR3 nucleotides: TGTGCCAGCAGTGAACTGGAGGGCTCCTACAATGAGCAGTTCTTC.

The chain employs TRBV6-2 or TRBV6-3 and TRBJ1-6, with D perhaps matching TRBD1 (5 bases). Trimming took 7 bases from V and 13 from J, leaving 20 bases between them. Per the germline V gene, CDR1 is MNHEY and CDR2 is SVGEGT. There are 14 residues in the CDR3. CDR3 sequence (DNA): TGTGCCAGCAACCCCCAGTACGGGGACTCGCCCCTCCACTTT. Protein sequence: CASNPQYGDSPLHF.

The chain combines TRBV23-1 with TRBJ2-6; D not certain. Being an ORF, TRBV23-1 has a function that is uncertain. V gave up 2 bases and J gave up 0 bases, with 11 bases separating them. The CDR3 extends over 17 amino acids. Here the CDR3 DNA reads TGCGCCAGCAGTCAAATCCGACATATCTCTGGGGCCAACGTCCTGACTTTC. This codes for CASSQIRHISGANVLTF.

This clone was found a few times. The chain recombines TRBV7-8 with TRBJ1-6, with D uncertain. With 3 bases removed from V and 7 bases from J, the gap between germline ends came to 7 bases. The CDR3 is 13 amino acids. The germline V gene has CDR1 SGHVS and CDR2 FQNEAQ. CDR3 sequence (DNA): TGTGCCAGCAGCTTGAAAGAAAATTCACCCCTCCACTTT. It is translated as CASSLKENSPLHF.

The CDR3 protein is CASSLISLTTDTQYF. In DNA, the CDR3 is TGTGCCAGCAGCTTAATAAGCCTCACCACAGATACGCAGTATTTT. This chain uses TRBV7-6 with TRBJ2-3; no firm D call. This CDR3 is 15 amino acids long. V was shortened by 2 bases and J by 2 bases, with 11 bases between the two germline ends. Germline V lookup: CDR1 SGHVS, CDR2 FNYEAQ.